This TCR beta chain was profiled in a study of regulatory T cells in long-lasting Graves disease. The time point here: newly diagnosed GD, antithyroid drugs for less than 3 months. Isolated PBMC RNA provided the starting material for the TCR library. Through Arm-PCR of CDR3 regions and iRepertoire HTBI primers, TCR beta libraries were built. Authors' processing steps: Identification yielded around 68 TRBV and 14 TRBJ segments across samples. Via MiXCR, TCRdb re-called the multiplex PCR reads, giving one row per CDR3 protein. The V and J calls shown here were made by TCRdb, not taken from the authors' results. The data contain some 500,000 distinct CDR3 sequences, roughly 14% of them singletons. This clonotype was seen ten or more times. These data also featured in a second study, about T cells in Graves' hyperthyroidism and ophthalmopathy.

This clonotype was sampled from a man aged 25-45 years with Graves disease. The sequences come from peripheral blood mononuclear cells (PBMCs), collected at new diagnosis, from a patient treated with antithyroid drugs.

CDR3 amino acids: CASRGLLLDTQYF. The CDR3 nucleotides read TGTGCCAGCAGGGGACTGCTTTTGGATACGCAGTATTTT. V gene TRBV2 combines with J gene TRBJ2-3; a weak D match, TRBD2 (6 bases). The V gene lost 6 bases and the J gene lost 6 bases, with 13 bases spanning the gap. This CDR3 spans 13 amino acids. Germline V CDR1 and CDR2: SNHLY, FYNNEI. The full variable domain, in which reference TRBV2 and TRBJ2-3 provide the parts outside the CDR3, is EPEVTQTPSHQVTQMGQEVILRCVPISNHLYFYWYRQILGQKVEFLVSFYNNEISEKSEIFDDQFSVERPDGSNFTLKIRSTKLEDSAMYFCASRGLLLDTQYFGPGTRLTVL.